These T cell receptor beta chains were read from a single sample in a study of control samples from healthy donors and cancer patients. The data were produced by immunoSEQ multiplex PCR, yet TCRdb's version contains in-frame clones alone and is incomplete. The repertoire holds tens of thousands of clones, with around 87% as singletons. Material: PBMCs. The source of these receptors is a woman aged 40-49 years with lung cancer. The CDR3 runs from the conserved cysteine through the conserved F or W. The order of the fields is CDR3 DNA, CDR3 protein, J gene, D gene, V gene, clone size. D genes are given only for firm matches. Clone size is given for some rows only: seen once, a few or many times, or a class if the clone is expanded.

TGTGCCAGCTCGACAGGGTACGGAAACACCATATATTTT,CASSTGYGNTIYF,TRBJ1-3,TRBD1,TRBV7-2,.
TGCGCCAGCAGCTTGACTAGCGGGGGAGTGAGAGAGACCCAGTACTTC,CASSLTSGGVRETQYF,TRBJ2-5,TRBD2,TRBV5-1,few
TGTGCCAGCAAGGCAGAGTCTAGCACAGATACGCAGTATTTT,CASKAESSTDTQYF,TRBJ2-3,.,TRBV5-4,.
TGTGCCAGCAGTGACAGGAGGATGACTAACTATGGCTACACCTTC,CASSDRRMTNYGYTF,TRBJ1-2,.,TRBV6-1,.
TGCAGTGCGGGGCGGAAAAACATTCAGTACTTC,CSAGRKNIQYF,TRBJ2-4,.,TRBV20-1,.
TGCGCCAGCAGCTTGGTTTTGGGGAATGAGCAGTTCTTC,CASSLVLGNEQFF,TRBJ2-1,.,TRBV5-1,.
TGTGCCAGCAGCTTAGTAGGCGCGGGGTACACTGAAGCTTTCTTT,CASSLVGAGYTEAFF,TRBJ1-1,.,TRBV7-2,.
TGCGCCAGCAGCTTGGATTCCAGGGGCACTGAAGCTTTCTTT,CASSLDSRGTEAFF,TRBJ1-1,.,TRBV5-1,.
TGTGCCAGCAGTTACGACAGGCGCGAGCAGTACTTC,CASSYDRREQYF,TRBJ2-7,.,TRBV6-5,.
TGTGCCAGCAGTGCGAACACCGGGGAGCTGTTTTTT,CASSANTGELFF,TRBJ2-2,.,TRBV12-3/TRBV12-4,.
TGTGCCAGCAGCCAAGATTCTAGTCTAGCGGGGCACAATGAGCAGTTCTTC,CASSQDSSLAGHNEQFF,TRBJ2-1,TRBD2,TRBV3-1/TRBV3-2,.
TGTGCCAGCAGCCAAACCCATTTTGAGCAGTTCTTC,CASSQTHFEQFF,TRBJ2-1,.,TRBV3-1/TRBV3-2,.
TGTGCCAGCAGCTTAGGCGTTGGGGCTAGCAATCAGCCCCAGCATTTT,CASSLGVGASNQPQHF,TRBJ1-5,.,TRBV7-7,few
TGCAGCGGCCGCGCAGGGCCTAGCACAGATACGCAGTATTTT,CSGRAGPSTDTQYF,TRBJ2-3,.,TRBV29-1,.
TGCGCCAGCAGCTTGGGAGGGGGGGACGCTAATTCACCCCTCCACTTT,CASSLGGGDANSPLHF,TRBJ1-6,.,TRBV5-1,.
TGTGCCAGCAGTGACCCGGACACCTACGAGCAGTACTTC,CASSDPDTYEQYF,TRBJ2-7,.,TRBV28,.
TGTGCCACCAGCAGAGATCTGACGAACACTGAAGCTTTCTTT,CATSRDLTNTEAFF,TRBJ1-1,.,TRBV15,few
TGTGCCAGCAGCCACCGGGACAGGGGGCTTGCTGGCTACACCTTC,CASSHRDRGLAGYTF,TRBJ1-2,TRBD1,TRBV6-5,few
TGTGCCAGCAGTCAGTCGGACACCATATATTTT,CASSQSDTIYF,TRBJ1-3,.,TRBV7-9,.
TGTGCCAGCCGAGGGACAGCCAGGGAAAAACTGTTTTTT,CASRGTAREKLFF,TRBJ1-4,TRBD1,TRBV28,.
TGTGCCAGCAGCCCTCTGACAGGGGTGAGCACTGAAGCTTTCTTT,CASSPLTGVSTEAFF,TRBJ1-1,TRBD1,TRBV7-2,.
TGCGCCAGCAGTGAGGGGACAACCTACAATGAGCAGTTCTTC,CASSEGTTYNEQFF,TRBJ2-1,.,TRBV10-1,once
TGTGCCAGCAGCTTAGCGCGGGGGCAGGCCGGGGAGCTGTTTTTT,CASSLARGQAGELFF,TRBJ2-2,.,TRBV11-3,few
TGTGCCAGCAGCTTAGTGTCAGGGGACATTCAGTACTTC,CASSLVSGDIQYF,TRBJ2-4,.,TRBV11-3,.
TGTGCCAGCAGCTCCTCATCAACTAGGAGCTCCTACGAGCAGTACTTC,CASSSSSTRSSYEQYF,TRBJ2-7,.,TRBV7-2,.
TGTGCCAGCAGCTTAGATCGAGGAGAGTACACCTTC,CASSLDRGEYTF,TRBJ1-2,.,TRBV11-2,.
TGTGCCACCAGTTTGGGACCAGGCACAGATACGCAGTATTTT,CATSLGPGTDTQYF,TRBJ2-3,.,TRBV24-1,.
TGTGCCAGCATTCTCCTAACCAACACTGAAGCTTTCTTT,CASILLTNTEAFF,TRBJ1-1,.,TRBV7-9,.
TGTGCCAGCAGCAAGCGGGGTGACACTGAAGCTTTCTTT,CASSKRGDTEAFF,TRBJ1-1,.,TRBV11-2,.
TGTGCCATCAGTGATCCGGGACAGGGGGCCCACCAAGAGACCCAGTACTTC,CAISDPGQGAHQETQYF,TRBJ2-5,TRBD1,TRBV10-3,.
TGCGCCAGCAGCTCAGGGGCTCAAGGCATTAATTCACCCCTCCACTTT,CASSSGAQGINSPLHF,TRBJ1-6,.,TRBV5-1,.
TGCAGTGCTAGTGTACGAGCCGGGGAGCAGTTCTTC,CSASVRAGEQFF,TRBJ2-1,.,TRBV20-1,.
TGTGCCACCCGGGACAGGGGCCAGCCCCAGCATTTT,CATRDRGQPQHF,TRBJ1-5,TRBD1,TRBV19,once
TGTGCCAGCACCGATTGGGACCGGGGGCATTACAATGAGCAGTTCTTC,CASTDWDRGHYNEQFF,TRBJ2-1,.,TRBV7-2,.
TGTGCCAGCACCCTAGGGACAGGGAGACGGTATGGCTACACCTTC,CASTLGTGRRYGYTF,TRBJ1-2,TRBD1,TRBV2,.
TGTGCCAGCAGCTTAAACCTGGGGGTGACCCAGTACTTC,CASSLNLGVTQYF,TRBJ2-5,.,TRBV7-9,once
TGTGCCAGCCGACTGTCTCTCGGGAATTCACCCCTCCACTTT,CASRLSLGNSPLHF,TRBJ1-6,.,TRBV6-5,.
TGCGCCAGCAGCTTGGCAAGGGACGGAGAGCAGTACTTC,CASSLARDGEQYF,TRBJ2-7,.,TRBV5-1,.
TGTGCCAGCAGCCGGGATCGAGGTGGGCATGAGCAGTTCTTC,CASSRDRGGHEQFF,TRBJ2-1,.,TRBV6-5,.
TGTGCCAGCAGTGAAATGAGCGGGGATAACAATGAGCAGTTCTTC,CASSEMSGDNNEQFF,TRBJ2-1,TRBD2,TRBV25-1,.
TGTGCCAGCAGTGAGGGTGTCGGGGCAACTAATGAAAAACTGTTTTTT,CASSEGVGATNEKLFF,TRBJ1-4,.,TRBV9,.
TGTGCCAGCTCACCAGGGAATTTTAATCAGCCCCAGCATTTT,CASSPGNFNQPQHF,TRBJ1-5,.,TRBV18,.
TGTGCCAGCAGACCACCGGACGCCACAGATACGCAGTATTTT,CASRPPDATDTQYF,TRBJ2-3,.,TRBV7-9,.
TGCGCCAGCAGCCAAGATATGGCGAACACTGAAGCTTTCTTT,CASSQDMANTEAFF,TRBJ1-1,.,TRBV4-1,.
TGTGCCAGCAGCCAAGCCCAGGGAGGGGGCGCCACTGAAGCTTTCTTT,CASSQAQGGGATEAFF,TRBJ1-1,TRBD1,TRBV4-2,.
TGTGCCAGCAGTCCAGACAGGGTGGACGGGGAGCTGTTTTTT,CASSPDRVDGELFF,TRBJ2-2,TRBD1,TRBV7-8,.